The rows below give T cell receptor beta chains drawn from one sample of a study of T cells in Graves' hyperthyroidism and ophthalmopathy. TCRdb reprocessed the multiplex PCR reads via MiXCR and lists one record per CDR3 protein. The repertoire holds approximately 330,000 distinct CDR3 sequences, 18% seen once, with about 49% in the top ten. Sequenced: blood. These receptor sequences come from a woman in her forties or fifties with Graves' hyperthyroidism. CDR3s include the opening cysteine and the closing phenylalanine or tryptophan. The D gene is left open where the match is weak. A clone size is listed for some rows: how often the clone was seen (once, few, many), or a class if it is expanded.

j_call clone_size v_call d_call cdr3_nt cdr3_aa
TRBJ2-3 NA TRBV2 NA TGTGCCAGCCAACAATTCCGGATGGGCACAGATACGCAGTATTTT CASQQFRMGTDTQYF
TRBJ2-1 NA TRBV6-1 TRBD2 TGTGCCAGCAGGCCCGACAGAGCGGGAGGGTCAGTGGGCAATGAGCAGTTCTTC CASRPDRAGGSVGNEQFF
TRBJ2-3 NA TRBV20-1 TRBD2 TGCAGTGCTAGAGACCCCAGACTAGCGGGGGCCACAGATACGCAGTATTTT CSARDPRLAGATDTQYF
TRBJ2-2 NA TRBV6-1 NA TGTGCCAGCAACGAAGGGAACACCGGGGAGCTGTTTTTT CASNEGNTGELFF
TRBJ1-5 few TRBV6-5 NA TGTGCCAGCAGTTACTCACAAGACGGGAGCTGGCCCCAGCATTTT CASSYSQDGSWPQHF
TRBJ2-5 many TRBV3-1 NA TGTGCCAGCAGCCAGGGGGTAGAGACCCAGTACTTC CASSQGVETQYF
TRBJ1-1 many TRBV11-2 TRBD1 TGTGCCAGCAGCTCAGGGGGGGCGCGGTATAGCACTGAAGCTTTCTTT CASSSGGARYSTEAFF
TRBJ2-2 NA TRBV6-1 NA TGTGCCAGCAGTGAAGTCCGACTCATACCCCGAACCGGGGATCTGTTTTTT CASSEVRLIPRTGDLFF
TRBJ1-1 many TRBV30 TRBD1 TGTGCCTGGAGGGAACAGGGGACGGGGAACACTGAAGCTTTCTTT CAWREQGTGNTEAFF
TRBJ1-2 few TRBV11-2 NA TGTGCCAGCAGCTCGGGGACTGGGATAGGGAGGAATGGCTACACCTTC CASSSGTGIGRNGYTF
TRBJ1-2 few TRBV2 TRBD1 TGTGCCAGCAGTGTTCGGGACAGGGGCGGCTACACCTTC CASSVRDRGGYTF
TRBJ2-3 many TRBV29-1 NA TGCAGCGTTTACACAGATACGCAGTATTTT CSVYTDTQYF
TRBJ2-4 NA TRBV2 TRBD2 TGTGCCAGCAGCCGGACTAGCGGGGGGCCCTACACCTTAGCCAAAAACATTCAGTACTTC CASSRTSGGPYTLAKNIQYF
TRBJ1-3 NA TRBV15 NA TGTGCCACCAGCAGAGGTGCCAAGGGGGATGGAAACACCATATATTTT CATSRGAKGDGNTIYF
TRBJ2-1 few TRBV7-9 NA TGTGCCAGCAGCTTAGGCCTAGCGTTTAATGAGCAGTTCTTC CASSLGLAFNEQFF
TRBJ2-3 few TRBV24-1 TRBD1 TGTGCCACCCGCGCCGGGACAGGGGAATTAGCTACGCAGTATTTT CATRAGTGELATQYF
TRBJ2-3 many TRBV20-1 NA TGCAGTGCTCGGTCCACAGATACGCAGTATTTT CSARSTDTQYF
TRBJ1-2 few TRBV7-2 NA TGTGCCAGCAGCTTCATCCAGGGGAACTATGGCTACACCTTC CASSFIQGNYGYTF
TRBJ2-1 NA TRBV6-1 NA TGTGCCAGCAGTGAAGCGGCGCGGCGGGAAGATGAGCAGTTCTTC CASSEAARREDEQFF
TRBJ2-2 few TRBV20-1 NA TGCAGTGCTAGGATCGGTCCCGGGGAGCTGTTTTTT CSARIGPGELFF
TRBJ2-1 NA TRBV19 NA TGTGCCAGTAGTCCCCCGGGATTTCCTCGGGAGCAGTTCTTC CASSPPGFPREQFF
TRBJ2-3 NA TRBV20-1 TRBD2 TGCAGTGCTAGGGGGGACTACTCGCCTACGCAGTATTTT CSARGDYSPTQYF
TRBJ2-1 many TRBV6-1 TRBD2 TGTGCCAGCACTAGCGGGAGGTTTGGAAATGAGCAGTTCTTC CASTSGRFGNEQFF
TRBJ2-7 NA TRBV29-1 NA TGCAGCGTTTTCTCTCGTTTCGAGCAGTACTTC CSVFSRFEQYF
TRBJ2-7 NA TRBV10-3 TRBD1 TGTGCCACCCGGGGACAGTCCTCCTACGAGCAGTACTTC CATRGQSSYEQYF
TRBJ2-1 few TRBV3-1 TRBD2 TGTGCCAGCGGCCAAGTCGGCGGGAGGATTTACAATGAGCAGTTCTTC CASGQVGGRIYNEQFF
TRBJ1-1 many TRBV6-1 NA TGTGCCAGCACTCTGACATCGGGCCAAGCTTTCTTT CASTLTSGQAFF
TRBJ1-1 NA TRBV6-5 NA TGTGCCAGCAGTTACTTAGGGGTCTTATACGGAGATAATTTGAACACTGAAGCTTTCTTT CASSYLGVLYGDNLNTEAFF
TRBJ1-1 many TRBV20-1 NA TGCAGTGCCCAAGGTCAGGGGTGGAAGACTGAAGCTTTCTTT CSAQGQGWKTEAFF
TRBJ2-3 many TRBV12-3/TRBV12-4 TRBD2 TGTGCCAGCAGTTTCGCGGGAGGACTCACAGATACGCAGTATTTT CASSFAGGLTDTQYF
TRBJ2-5 many TRBV9 NA TGTGCCAGCAGCGTCGGAGACCTCCAAGAGACCCAGTACTTC CASSVGDLQETQYF
TRBJ2-4 few TRBV2 NA TGTGCCAGCGGGGGTAGCCTAAGGGGCAAAAACATTCAGTACTTC CASGGSLRGKNIQYF
TRBJ1-4 many TRBV3-1 NA TGTGCCAGCAGCCAAGTTTTTCAGGGAGCTAATGAAAAACTGTTTTTT CASSQVFQGANEKLFF
TRBJ1-4 NA TRBV20-1 NA TGCAGTGCTCCACCCGGGGGGTTTGGGGAAAAACTGTTTTTT CSAPPGGFGEKLFF
TRBJ1-3 many TRBV28 NA TGTGCCAGCAGCTCCCCCCCAGGGCAGGGTAGCTCTGGAAACACCATATATTTT CASSSPPGQGSSGNTIYF
TRBJ2-5 few TRBV7-9 NA TGTGCCAGCAGAGGGGGCGGGGTCCAAGAGACCCAGTACTTC CASRGGGVQETQYF
TRBJ2-7 NA TRBV6-1 NA TGTGCCAGCAGGATATCACACTCCTACGAGCAGTACTTC CASRISHSYEQYF
TRBJ2-2 many TRBV11-3 NA TGTGCCAGCAGCCCCCGGCAGGGGAGGACCGGGGAGCTGTTTTTT CASSPRQGRTGELFF
TRBJ2-5 few TRBV20-1 TRBD2 TGCAGTGCTAGAGATGGGGCGGGGGGGCCAGTTAGAGAGACCCAGTACTTC CSARDGAGGPVRETQYF
TRBJ2-1 few TRBV4-1 TRBD2 TGCGCCAGCAGCCAATTGGGTAGCGGGGGGTCTTACAATGAGCAGTTCTTC CASSQLGSGGSYNEQFF
TRBJ2-7 many TRBV10-3 NA TGTGCCATCAGTGAAATGACAGGATCCTCCGAGCAGTACTTC CAISEMTGSSEQYF
TRBJ1-2 many TRBV18 NA TGTGCCAGCTCACCGGTATCAGGCCTCCCTTCCTATGGCTACACCTTC CASSPVSGLPSYGYTF
TRBJ2-3 NA TRBV27 TRBD1 TGTGCCAGCAGTTCCTGGGACAGGGGGTCAGATACGCAGTATTTT CASSSWDRGSDTQYF
TRBJ2-3 many TRBV13 TRBD2 TGTGCCAGCAGTTGGAATACGGGGGGAAGGACAGATACGCAGTATTTT CASSWNTGGRTDTQYF
TRBJ2-6 few TRBV5-6 NA TGTGCCAGCATCCTACAAGGGCCCCTCTCTGGGGCCAACGTCCTGACTTTC CASILQGPLSGANVLTF
TRBJ1-5 few TRBV6-1 NA TGTGCCAGCAGTGAATACGCTAGCAATCAGCCCCAGCATTTT CASSEYASNQPQHF
TRBJ1-2 NA TRBV7-9 NA TGTGCCAGCAGCTTATCGGGGTTGGGTGGCTACACCTTC CASSLSGLGGYTF
TRBJ1-1 once TRBV5-8 NA TGTGCCAGCAGCCACGGGGGGCGGTACACTGAAGCTTTCTTT CASSHGGRYTEAFF
TRBJ2-3 NA TRBV18 NA TGTGCCAGCTCACCACCGTTCATGACTACTAGCACAGATACGCAGTATTTT CASSPPFMTTSTDTQYF
TRBJ1-6 many TRBV2 NA TGTGCCAGCAGTGAAGCGGGACGAGATATTTCACCCCTCCACTTT CASSEAGRDISPLHF
TRBJ2-3 NA TRBV7-9 TRBD2 TGTGCCAGCAGCTTAGGACTAGCGGGAGCCTCGGATACGCAGTATTTT CASSLGLAGASDTQYF
TRBJ1-4 many TRBV28 TRBD1 TGTGCCAGCAGTCAACCCCCGGACAGGGGAACTAATGAAAAACTGTTTTTT CASSQPPDRGTNEKLFF
TRBJ2-5 many TRBV20-1 NA TGCAGTGCTAGAGATCTTACACTCCTTCAGGGGGAGACCCAGTACTTC CSARDLTLLQGETQYF
TRBJ1-2 many TRBV28 TRBD1 TGTGCCAGCAGTCCGAATACAGGGGAAGGCTACACCTTC CASSPNTGEGYTF